The 24 T cell receptor beta chains given below trace back to one sample, sequenced in a study of blood T cell repertoires in COVID-19. The table came from immunoSEQ multiplex PCR; TCRdb's copy has only in-frame clones and leaves some out. This sample yields approximately 170,000 clones, of which roughly 80% are seen a single time; about 1.9% belongs to the top ten. The source material was peripheral blood. These receptors all stem from an elderly woman with acute or convalescent COVID-19.

This chain joins TRBV7-9 and TRBJ2-5, with 9 bases aligning to TRBD1. The CDR3 contains 17 residues. The germline gives CDR1 SEHNR, CDR2 FQNEAQ (reference sequence). Trimming cost V 5 bases and J 5 bases; bases outside gene matches: 15. CDR3 sequence: CASSHPILTGGAETQYF. DNA of the CDR3: TGTGCCAGCAGCCACCCCATCCTTACAGGGGGCGCGGAGACCCAGTACTTC.

This clone was detected only once. The chain employs TRBV29-1 and TRBJ1-1; weak D call: TRBD1 (5 bases). The germline V and J ends were trimmed by 4 bases and 3 bases, with 15 bases remaining between them. The CDR3 has 14 amino acids. The germline V gene encodes CDR1 SQVTM and CDR2 ANQGSEA. CDR3 amino acids: CSVVDQGRDTEAFF. In nucleotides, the CDR3 is TGCAGCGTTGTAGACCAGGGCAGGGACACTGAAGCTTTCTTT.

This clone came up a few times. V usage is TRBV24-1 and J usage is TRBJ2-3, with D maybe TRBD1 (5 bases). The germline V gene has CDR1 KGHDR and CDR2 SFDVKD. With 5 bases removed from V and 7 bases from J, the gap between germline ends came to 6 bases. The length of the CDR3 is 11 residues. CDR3 loop: CATSGTHTQYF. Written as DNA, the CDR3 is TGTGCCACCAGTGGGACACATACGCAGTATTTT.

J is TRBJ1-1 and V is TRBV6-2 or TRBV6-3, with no clear D. The germline V and J ends were trimmed by 1 base and 2 bases, with 11 bases remaining between them. This CDR3 comprises 15 residues. Germline lookup yields CDR1 MNHEY and CDR2 SVGEGT. The CDR3 DNA is TGTGCCAGCAGTTACTATGAGGCGAGAAACACTGAAGCTTTCTTT. Translating gives CASSYYEARNTEAFF.

The rearrangement joins TRBV19 to TRBJ1-4; TRBD1 agrees at 9 bases. CDR1 is LNHDA and CDR2 is SQIVND in the germline V gene (reference sequence). Trimming removed 5 bases from V and 8 bases from J; junction bases left unmatched: 9. The CDR3 loop spans 15 amino acids. The chain's CDR3 is CASSETGGPDEKLFF. The CDR3 DNA reads TGTGCCAGTAGTGAAACAGGGGGCCCCGACGAAAAACTGTTTTTT.

The rearrangement joins TRBV9 to TRBJ1-2; 12 nucleotides match TRBD1. The germline V gene has CDR1 SGDLS and CDR2 YYNGEE. Trimming took 4 bases from V and 8 from J; bases not matched to a gene: 9. This CDR3 is 15 amino acids long. Here the CDR3 reads CASSPRDRGRRGYTF. The DNA of the CDR3 is TGTGCCAGCAGCCCGCGGGACAGGGGGCGGAGAGGCTACACCTTC.

V gene TRBV5-4 combines with J gene TRBJ2-1; the D gene is possibly TRBD2 (5 bases). Germline V gene sequence: CDR1 SGHNT, CDR2 YYREEE (reference sequence). V lost 6 bases and J 1 base, leaving 8 bases between the germline ends. The CDR3 contains 13 residues. DNA of the CDR3: TGTGCCAGCACCGGGATGTCCTACAATGAGCAGTTCTTC. Translation gives CASTGMSYNEQFF.

This clone has more than one count but fewer than ten. This chain uses TRBV6-5 with TRBJ1-4; TRBD1 agrees at 7 bases. The V and J ends lost 2 bases and 7 bases, in that order; junction bases with no gene match: 4. The CDR3 is 14 residues long. Germline CDR1 MNHEY, CDR2 SVGAGI. The CDR3 region has the DNA TGTGCCAGCAGTTACAAGGGGGCGGGTGAAAAACTGTTTTTT. Protein sequence: CASSYKGAGEKLFF.

V gene TRBV6-5 combines with J gene TRBJ1-5; D gene ambiguous. CDR1 is MNHEY, CDR2 SVGAGI, per germline. V was cut by 10 bases and J by 4 bases, with 20 bases left in between. The CDR3 has 15 residues. In DNA form, the CDR3 reads TGTGCCACCTATCATCCGCGGGTTTGGAATCAGCCCCAGCATTTT. Protein: CATYHPRVWNQPQHF.

The chain employs TRBV7-6 and TRBJ2-5, with 13 bases matching TRBD2. Germline V gives CDR1 SGHVS, CDR2 FNYEAQ. The CDR3 is 17 amino acids. Trimming cost V 5 bases and J 3 bases; bases outside gene matches: 9. The DNA for the CDR3 is TGTGCCAGCAGCGGGGGGCGGACTAGCGGGAGAGAAGAGACCCAGTACTTC. It encodes CASSGGRTSGREETQYF.

The table lists this clone with a count of one. The chain carries TRBV27 and TRBJ1-3; D possibly corresponds to TRBD1 (6 bases). CDR3 length equals 19 residues. Germline lookup yields CDR1 MNHEY and CDR2 SMNVEV (reference sequence). V was clipped by 5 bases and J by 2 bases, with 25 bases between them. The CDR3 loop reads CASSPSSPGQRWPGNTIYF. CDR3 sequence (DNA): TGTGCCAGCAGTCCTTCGAGTCCGGGACAAAGGTGGCCTGGAAACACCATATATTTT.

The gene calls are TRBV30 and TRBJ1-5, with D perhaps matching TRBD1 (5 bases). CDR1 and CDR2 from the germline V gene are GTSNPN and SVGIG (reference sequence). This CDR3 is 15 amino acids long. Trimming removed 0 bases from V and 2 bases from J, with 11 bases in between. The CDR3 sequence is CAWSVRGVGNQPQHF. The CDR3 DNA sequence: TGTGCCTGGAGTGTCCGGGGGGTTGGCAATCAGCCCCAGCATTTT. Together with reference TRBV30 and TRBJ1-5, the CDR3 gives the full variable domain: SQTIHQWPATLVQPVGSPLSLECTVEGTSNPNLYWYRQAAGRGLQLLFYSVGIGQISSEVPQNLSASRPQDRQFILSSKKLLLSDSGFYLCAWSVRGVGNQPQHFGDGTRLSIL.

This clone has just one count. The genes are TRBV5-1 and TRBJ1-2; no definite D call. Deletions cut 5 bases from V and 6 bases from J, with 14 bases between. The germline CDR1 and CDR2 sequences are SGHRS and YFSETQ. The CDR3 extends over 13 amino acids. The CDR3 DNA follows: TGCGCCAGCAGGACGACTGGAGGAGATGGCTACACCTTC. It is translated as CASRTTGGDGYTF.

The chain joins TRBV18 to TRBJ2-1, with 10 positions matching TRBD2. V gave up 3 bases and J gave up 2 bases; unmatched junction bases: 4. Germline V gene lookup returns CDR1 KGHSH and CDR2 LQKENI. The CDR3 sequence is 16 residues long. The CDR3 here is CASSPLAGVPYNEQFF. CDR3 in DNA: TGTGCCAGCTCACCTCTAGCGGGAGTCCCCTACAATGAGCAGTTCTTC.

The chain employs TRBV2 and TRBJ1-5, with 10 positions matching TRBD1. V lost 3 bases and J lost 5; bases outside the gene matches: 1. Germline V gives CDR1 SNHLY, CDR2 FYNNEI. The CDR3 sequence is 14 residues long. The CDR3 sequence is CASSEDRGYQPQHF. In DNA form, the CDR3 reads TGTGCCAGCAGTGAGGACAGGGGGTATCAGCCCCAGCATTTT.

The genes are TRBV5-1 and TRBJ2-7, with 9 bases that match TRBD1. V dropped 5 bases and J dropped 4; count of bases not matched to a gene: 10. Germline values: CDR1 SGHRS, CDR2 YFSETQ. The CDR3 contains 15 residues. The chain's CDR3 is CASSFEGTGYYEQYF. For the CDR3, the DNA is TGCGCCAGCAGTTTCGAGGGGACAGGGTATTACGAGCAGTACTTC.

This clone was counted a few times. The chain has TRBV9 and TRBJ1-6; D might be TRBD1 (6 bases). V was shortened by 4 bases and J by 10 bases, with 15 bases between the two germline ends. CDR1 SGDLS and CDR2 YYNGEE come from the germline V gene. This CDR3 has 14 residues. Here the CDR3 DNA reads TGTGCCAGCAGCTACAGGGTTTCTGGCTCACCCCTCCACTTT. This sequence encodes CASSYRVSGSPLHF.

The rearrangement uses TRBV5-1 and TRBJ2-5; 7 bases align to TRBD2. V lost 5 bases, J lost 4 bases, and 8 bases stayed unmatched. The CDR3 sequence is 14 residues long. In germline, CDR1 is SGHRS, CDR2 YFSETQ. CDR3: CASRRAGFGETQYF. The CDR3 DNA is TGCGCCAGCAGGCGAGCGGGATTCGGAGAGACCCAGTACTTC.

The chain uses TRBV7-2 and TRBJ2-7; 7 bases agree with TRBD1. The J segment lost 3 bases and the V segment lost 1 base, leaving 6 bases of the junction unmatched. CDR1 is SGHTA and CDR2 is FQGNSA in the germline V gene. The CDR3 totals 15 residues. DNA of the CDR3: TGTGCCAGCAGCTTAGTGGGGACAGTGAACTACGAGCAGTACTTC. Amino acids: CASSLVGTVNYEQYF.

This CDR3 reads CSGDLWVGYTF. The CDR3, as DNA: TGCAGTGGGGACTTATGGGTCGGCTACACCTTC. This chain connects TRBV20-1 to TRBJ1-2, with TRBD1 as a possible D gene (5 bases). CDR1 DFQATT and CDR2 SNEGSKA come from the germline V gene (reference sequence). V was pared by 7 bases and J by 8 bases, with 14 bases between. The CDR3 consists of 11 residues.

The chain joins TRBV6-2 or TRBV6-3 to TRBJ2-7; 7 bases match TRBD2. Germline CDR1 MNHEY, CDR2 SVGEGT. Trimming removed 0 bases from V and 6 bases from J; junction bases left unmatched: 11. The CDR3 length is 16 residues. The CDR3 DNA sequence: TGTGCCAGCAGTTACTCCCCTAGCGGCACGTTCGGCGAGCAGTACTTC. The encoded protein is CASSYSPSGTFGEQYF.

As DNA, the CDR3 is TGTGCCGGCGGACAGGGTCTAAGGGGCTACACCTTC. As protein: CAGGQGLRGYTF. The chain recombines TRBV6-1 with TRBJ1-2; 8 positions match TRBD1. The CDR3 is made up of 12 amino acids. Germline CDR1 MNHNS, CDR2 SASEGT. With V trimmed by 11 bases and J by 8 bases, 10 bases remained unmatched.

The chain links TRBV11-2 to TRBJ1-6; D is possibly TRBD1 (5 bases). CDR3 length equals 16 residues. Looked up from germline, CDR1 is SGHAT and CDR2 is FQNNGV. V was shortened by 5 bases and J by 10 bases, with 21 bases between the two germline ends. The CDR3 reads CASSPRSGALDSPLHF. The CDR3 coding sequence is TGTGCCAGCAGCCCCAGATCTGGGGCGTTAGACTCACCCCTCCACTTT.

This clone was recorded at least ten times. The chain links TRBV29-1 to TRBJ2-5; 9 bases are shared with TRBD1. CDR3 length equals 12 residues. Germline CDR1 SQVTM, CDR2 ANQGSEA. V was clipped by 6 bases and J by 9 bases; unmatched bases: 8. The CDR3 loop is CSVNRGQESQYF. CDR3 sequence (DNA): TGCAGCGTGAACAGGGGGCAGGAGTCCCAGTACTTC.